This T cell receptor beta chain derives from a study of cytomegalovirus exposure and HLA in healthy donors (dated by TCRdb to 2017 to 2019). Regarding the study in general: The 550 to 750 repertoires of the first cohort and the roughly 110 validation repertoires were produced on the same platform, according to a later analysis. The study combined high-throughput TCR immunosequencing, statistical association of individual TCRs with disease status, and machine learning to predict cytomegalovirus infection status. The study aimed to test whether signatures of past pathogen exposure could be identified by cataloging public T cell receptors. Along with the approximately 620-subject first cohort, a separate validation cohort of around 120 different subjects was used.

Trimming leaves V shorter by 0 bases and J shorter by 8 bases, with the junction holding 6 bases beyond the gene matches. CDR1 SGHRS and CDR2 YFSETQ were looked up in the germline V gene. Including cysteine and phenylalanine, the CDR3 has 15 amino acids. This entry keeps only the CDR3 DNA: 45 bases, framed from base 1. On the study overall, not on this receptor specifically: All 120 or so repertoires were used to score co-occurrence in the validation cohort in a later analysis, because that analysis had no HLA typing for the cohort. A later analysis found that TCRs clustered in the first cohort also tended to co-occur in the approximately 120 validation repertoires, with approximately 94% of cluster scores above 0. In vitro tests confirmed that a few of the cytomegalovirus-associated TCR beta chains recognize cytomegalovirus antigens. According to the authors, the approach could potentially be generalized to other disease states and immunological phenotypes. A total of 164 TCR beta chains were listed by the study as associated with cytomegalovirus. The classifier was reported to diagnose cytomegalovirus status with high specificity and sensitivity in both the original cohort and the validation cohort. Most TCR sequences were observed very rarely across donors, whereas some public TCRs were present in many individuals.

The library was produced with the immunoSEQ multiplex PCR assay. Under the source paper's analysis protocol: To diagnose cytomegalovirus status from the catalog of TCR beta chain sequences, a statistical classification framework was built. TCRdb mirrors the immuneACCESS table, restricted to in-frame sequences. Some clones are absent from its copies; in checked studies, under half trace to an unresolved V gene, and the reason for the others is unknown. V, J and clone size are those of that table, while D and trimming were read from the DNA. This sample lists more than 200,000 clones; roughly 87% were detected once. The top ten constitute around 13% of the sample. Regarding this clone: Its specific antigen is unknown. The input lacks base qualities; no much larger clone sits a single base away.

Separate from the roughly 650-subject first cohort, the validation cohort of roughly 120 subjects was the group to which the donors belonged. The sequencing input was PBMCs. The sequence derives from a man aged 18 to 29 in good health and CMV-seropositive. This chain is built from TRBV5-1 and TRBJ2-1; the junction holds 9 bases that match TRBD2. In nucleotide form, the sequence is TGCGCCAGCAGCTTGGGTAGCGGGAGATGGGATGAGCAGTTCTTC. This yields the protein CASSLGSGRWDEQFF.